This TCR beta chain is from a study of cytomegalovirus exposure and HLA in healthy donors. Study-wide findings and caveats: In a later analysis, V- and J-gene trimming of beta chains associated with a DCLRE1C missense variant, replicated independently. The authors confirmed in vitro that a few CMV-associated chains were specific for CMV antigens.

About this clone: Its antigen is unidentified.

Among the donors, all were healthy bone marrow donors. With 60 Vbeta and 13 Jbeta primers, the PCR was carried out. Per the original methods: An analysis performed later counted about 80 million unique TCR beta chains (around 11 million of them shared). The assay was immunoSEQ multiplex PCR, and TCRdb's table has in-frame clones only and misses some. V, J and clone size derive from that table, while D and trimming were established from the DNA sequence. The table shows more than 80,000 clones, with about 60% occurring only once. Germline-derived CDR1 and CDR2 are MNHEY and SMNVEV (reference sequence). The CDR3 extends over 15 amino acids. The V gene end was trimmed by 6 bases and the J gene end by 3 bases; junction bases not matched to a gene: 9.

The clonotype originates from a woman in her thirties or forties in good health and CMV-seropositive. Material for sequencing was PBMCs. The V and J genes are TRBV27 and TRBJ2-7; 9 positions match TRBD2. The CDR3 nucleotides are TGTGCCAGCAGCCCCGAAGTAGCGGGAGTCTACGAGCAGTACTTC. This codes for CASSPEVAGVYEQYF.